Listed here are 13 T cell receptor beta chains from one sample, sequenced in a study of PD-L1 blockade in urothelial cancer. This sample's time point: peripheral blood 6 weeks after treatment start. Method: immunoSEQ multiplex PCR; TCRdb's copy keeps in-frame clones and lacks some. The sample includes about 51,000 clones, 85% to 90% seen only once; the top ten take under 2.5%. Source: PBMCs, taken around atezolizumab (anti-PD-L1) treatment. The receptors were sampled from a man in his fifties or sixties with urothelial cancer.

The V gene is TRBV21-1, the J gene TRBJ2-3; the table's D gene call, TRBD2, was not cross checked with the DNA. TRBV21-1 is noted as a pseudogene. CDR3 length: 14 amino acids. The CDR3 DNA is TGTGCCAGCAGCAACGGGGGGGGCACAGATACGCAGTATTTT. Translation gives CASSNGGGTDTQYF.

This clone turned up a few times. The chain links TRBV6-1 to TRBJ1-1, with 10 bases identical to TRBD1. The CDR3 length is 15 residues. V was pared by 4 bases and J by 5 bases, with 7 bases of the junction left unmatched. Per germline, CDR1 MNHNS and CDR2 SASEGT. DNA for the CDR3: TGTGCCAGCAGTGCCGGGACAGGGGAGGGTACTGAAGCTTTCTTT. Translated: CASSAGTGEGTEAFF.

The V and J genes are TRBV27 and TRBJ2-3, with 7 bases fitting TRBD1. CDR1 is MNHEY, CDR2 SMNVEV, per germline (reference sequence). V lost 5 bases, J lost 1 base, and 6 bases stayed unmatched. This CDR3 contains 15 residues. CDR3 in amino acids: CASSLRGFGTDTQYF. The CDR3 bases are TGTGCCAGCAGTCTCAGGGGGTTCGGCACAGATACGCAGTATTTT.

The V call is TRBV6-5, the J call TRBJ2-5; TRBD1 matches at 8 bases. This CDR3 is 14 amino acids long. Germline values: CDR1 MNHEY, CDR2 SVGAGI. V was clipped by 5 bases and J by 1 base; unmatched bases: 3. The CDR3 DNA reads as TGTGCCAGCAGTCCGGACAGGGCCCAAGAGACCCAGTACTTC. This gives the protein CASSPDRAQETQYF.

The V call is TRBV6-5, the J call TRBJ1-2; D unresolved. The CDR3 spans 11 residues. Germline loops: CDR1 MNHEY, CDR2 SVGAGI. Trimming cost V 2 bases and J 10 bases, with 8 bases left between them. The CDR3 loop reads CASSYGGYYTF. The CDR3 nucleotides read TGTGCCAGCAGTTACGGCGGATACTACACCTTC.

In DNA, the CDR3 is TGTGCCAGCAGTCGCCAACCCACACAGCCAGGGGCGCGTCAAAACATTCAGTACTTC. It translates to CASSRQPTQPGARQNIQYF. The chain links TRBV27 to TRBJ2-4; D possibly corresponds to TRBD1 (6 bases). The CDR3 is made up of 19 amino acids. Germline loops: CDR1 MNHEY, CDR2 SMNVEV (reference sequence). Trimming removed 5 bases from V and 5 bases from J, with 28 bases in between.

The chain has TRBV6-5 and TRBJ2-1; possible D gene TRBD1, 6 bases. Germline loops: CDR1 MNHEY, CDR2 SVGAGI. V lost 6 bases and J lost 0, with 12 bases in between. There are 15 residues in the CDR3. CDR3 DNA sequence: TGTGCCAGCAGCCCCGACAGGTCCTCCTACAATGAGCAGTTCTTC. This codes for CASSPDRSSYNEQFF.

The rearrangement joins TRBV29-1 to TRBJ1-2; TRBD1 might be the D (5 bases). The germline CDR1 and CDR2 sequences are SQVTM and ANQGSEA. Trimming stripped 1 base from V and 8 bases from J, with 17 bases between. The CDR3 is made up of 14 amino acids. The CDR3: CSVEGNTWQGGYTF. The CDR3 DNA sequence: TGCAGCGTTGAAGGAAATACCTGGCAGGGAGGCTACACCTTC.

This clone was seen only a few times. The chain couples TRBV10-3 to TRBJ1-5; 9 nucleotides align to TRBD1. The V gene end was trimmed by 10 bases and the J gene end by 6 bases; junction bases not matched to a gene: 7. Per germline, CDR1 ENHRY and CDR2 SYGVKD. This CDR3 has 13 amino acids. This CDR3 is CATTDRGSQPQHF. The CDR3, as DNA: TGTGCCACTACGGACAGGGGAAGTCAGCCCCAGCATTTT.

The rearrangement joins TRBV6-5 to TRBJ1-5; D possibly corresponds to TRBD1 (5 bases). The CDR3 is 14 residues long. The V end lost 6 bases, the J end lost 6 bases, and 15 bases lay between the germline ends. The germline V gene has CDR1 MNHEY and CDR2 SVGAGI. CDR3 in amino acids: CASRPPGISQPQHF. The CDR3 DNA is TGTGCCAGCAGACCACCAGGGATCAGTCAGCCCCAGCATTTT.

This chain joins TRBV5-1 and TRBJ1-1; 7 nucleotides line up with TRBD1. Trimming removed 0 bases from V and 0 bases from J; junction bases left unmatched: 11. This CDR3 region has 18 residues. Germline loops: CDR1 SGHRS, CDR2 YFSETQ. The CDR3 loop reads CASSLARTGRSMNTEAFF. The CDR3 coding sequence is TGCGCCAGCAGCTTGGCTCGGACAGGAAGATCAATGAACACTGAAGCTTTCTTT.

The chain has TRBV30 and TRBJ1-2; D is undetermined. The germline V and J ends were trimmed by 7 bases and 8 bases, with 11 bases remaining between them. This CDR3 has 10 amino acids. CDR1 GTSNPN and CDR2 SVGIG come from the germline V gene (reference sequence). DNA of the CDR3: TGTGCCTCCCAGAGGGAGGGCTACACCTTC. It encodes CASQREGYTF.

The V and J genes are TRBV5-5 and TRBJ2-7, with TRBD1 matching over 8 bases. The CDR3 consists of 14 residues. Trimming removed 2 bases from V and 4 bases from J; junction bases left unmatched: 5. Germline assignment: CDR1 SGHKS and CDR2 YYEKEE (reference sequence). The CDR3 coding sequence is TGTGCCAGCAGCTTTGGACAGGGACCGTACGAGCAGTACTTC. Its translation is CASSFGQGPYEQYF.